The clone carrying this T cell receptor beta chain was recorded at least ten times. These data come from a study of T cell repertoires in cytomegalovirus infection. As for the study in general: Through public TCR beta signatures, both CMV infection and matching HLA type were indicated.

TCRdb used MiXCR to reprocess the reads, holding one entry per CDR3 protein. Found here are 150,000 to 200,000 distinct CDR3 sequences, approximately 15% of them singletons; the top ten hold over 25%. The CDR3 consists of 15 residues. V lost 11 bases and J lost 3, with 22 bases in between. Looked up from germline, CDR1 is SGHAT and CDR2 is FQNNGV. The sequence came from a human donor in good health (CMV status not recorded). Some clones in this sample may be carry-over from other donors' samples. Sequencing was carried out using PBMCs. The chain recombines TRBV11-2 with TRBJ2-5; the D gene is possibly TRBD1 (7 bases). This CDR3 is CASVQGGSRKETQYF. The CDR3 DNA reads TGTGCCTCCGTCCAGGGGGGCAGCCGAAAAGAGACCCAGTACTTC.